This note documents a single TCR beta chain sequence. No antigen is known for it. This entry comes from a study of shared clonotypes between healthy human individuals. The study, taken as a whole, reports: Shared across a few donors were around 4.7% of the naive CD4 clonotypes.

For every subset, genomic DNA was evenly distributed across several immunoSEQ plates. Assay: immunoSEQ multiplex PCR; the TCRdb copy retains only in-frame clones and omits some. The data show 850,000 to 1,100,000 clones, with around 77% seen just once and roughly 0.82% held by the top ten. Every contributor of samples was a Caucasian grown-up residing in Nashville, Tennessee. J was trimmed by 5 bases and V by 5 bases; bases with no gene match: 8. The CDR3 runs to 15 residues. From germline, CDR1 is SNHLY and CDR2 FYNNEI. The chain carries TRBV2 and TRBJ2-1, with 8 bases matching TRBD2. The TCR was taken from a man aged 18 to 29 in good health. Some clones in this sample may be carry-over from other donors' samples. The sequenced sample consisted of memory CD4+ T cells from PBMCs. Subset meaning: CD45RA-negative fraction. The CDR3 DNA follows: TGTGCCAGCAGTTATGGGGTAGCGGGAAACAATGAGCAGTTCTTC. It specifies CASSYGVAGNNEQFF.